These 29 T cell receptor beta chains were sequenced from one sample in a study of response to subunit inactivated influenza vaccine. MiXCR was run by TCRdb on the RT-PCR reads, yielding one entry per CDR3 protein. The data contain around 760,000 distinct CDR3 sequences, approximately 15% of them singletons. Sequences were derived from PBMCs from blood, sampled 14 to 15 days before vaccination. The receptors shown here come from a man aged 50-59 years who received an inactivated influenza vaccine.

This clonotype was seen a few times. V usage is TRBV7-2 and J usage is TRBJ2-3; TRBD2 might be the D (5 bases). The CDR3 contains 15 residues. Germline lookup yields CDR1 SGHTA and CDR2 FQGNSA. V was clipped by 5 bases and J by 4 bases, with 16 bases between them. The CDR3 DNA reads TGTGCCAGCAGCCCCCCGACGAGGGTAGCAGATACGCAGTATTTT. Protein: CASSPPTRVADTQYF.

This clonotype was picked up many times. The V and J genes are TRBV4-3 and TRBJ2-2; 7 bases agree with TRBD2. V lost 3 bases and J lost 5; bases outside the gene matches: 3. There are 14 residues in the CDR3. From germline, CDR1 is LGHNA and CDR2 YSLEER. The CDR3 spells CASSQTGGTGELFF. CDR3 sequence (DNA): TGCGCCAGCAGCCAGACGGGGGGAACCGGGGAGCTGTTTTTT.

DNA for the CDR3: TGTGCCAGCCAGGGTCTCCTTGGTGAGCAGTACTTC. This sequence encodes CASQGLLGEQYF. The chain joins TRBV7-8 to TRBJ2-7, with a possible D match to TRBD1 (5 bases). The CDR3 has 12 residues. Germline CDR1 is SGHVS and CDR2 is FQNEAQ. Between the trimmed V and J ends, which lost 8 bases and 7 bases, there was a span of 15 bases.

The table lists this clonotype with a few counts. The chain recombines TRBV7-9 with TRBJ1-2, with TRBD1 matching over 7 bases. Germline V gene lookup returns CDR1 SEHNR and CDR2 FQNEAQ (reference sequence). The CDR3 is 14 amino acids. V was clipped by 6 bases and J by 9 bases; unmatched bases: 13. CDR3 DNA sequence: TGTGCCAGCAGACCACTCGACAGGGAAGCCAGCTACACCTTC. Its protein is CASRPLDREASYTF.

This clonotype was seen only a few times. This chain joins TRBV11-2 and TRBJ1-2; 7 bases fit TRBD1. This CDR3 is 15 amino acids long. CDR1 and CDR2 (germline): SGHAT, FQNNGV. The ends lost 4 bases at V and 3 bases at J; junction bases unmatched: 8. CDR3 in DNA: TGTGCCAGCAGCTCCCTACGGGACAGTCACTATGGCTACACCTTC. Translation gives CASSSLRDSHYGYTF.

This clonotype was counted between two and nine times. The V and J genes are TRBV5-1 and TRBJ2-7; D uncertain. V lost 1 base and J 2 bases, leaving 10 bases between the germline ends. This CDR3 contains 14 residues. Germline V gene data show CDR1 as SGHRS and CDR2 as YFSETQ. CDR3 residues: CASSLQQIPYEQYF. The CDR3, as DNA: TGCGCCAGCAGCTTGCAACAGATCCCCTACGAGCAGTACTTC.

This chain joins TRBV4-3 and TRBJ2-7; 8 bases match TRBD1. V lost 0 bases to trimming and J lost 3 bases; unmatched junction nucleotides: 7. Germline assignment: CDR1 LGHNA and CDR2 YSLEER. The CDR3 spans 16 residues. In DNA form, the CDR3 reads TGCGCCAGCAGCCAAGATCTAGAACAGGGGGTCTACGAGCAGTACTTC. Translating it yields CASSQDLEQGVYEQYF.

A remark on this clonotype: Germline and junction disagree at one end, which may indicate a read error. The chain carries TRBV28 and TRBJ2-3; 7 bases agree with TRBD1. The CDR3 extends over 15 amino acids. Germline lookup yields CDR1 MDHEN and CDR2 SYDVKM. In DNA, the CDR3 is TGTCCCAGCAGCTACAGGGGCGCGAGGGAAGATACGCAGTATTTT. This codes for CPSSYRGAREDTQYF.

The J gene is TRBJ2-7, the V gene TRBV29-1; 7 nucleotides align to TRBD2. Germline V lookup: CDR1 SQVTM, CDR2 ANQGSEA. V lost 4 bases and J lost 5; bases outside the gene matches: 8. The CDR3 sequence is 13 residues long. The CDR3 region has the DNA TGCAGCGTTGCGGCTAGCGGAGCCAACGAGCAGTACTTC. Translation gives CSVAASGANEQYF.

The chain recombines TRBV10-3 with TRBJ2-1, with TRBD2 identical over 7 bases. The V and J ends lost 4 bases and 5 bases, in that order; junction bases with no gene match: 8. This CDR3 contains 15 residues. The V gene's germline CDR1 is ENHRY and CDR2 SYGVKD. CDR3 DNA sequence: TGTGCCATCAGTGCCACGGGAGGAAGCCACAATGAGCAGTTCTTC. The encoded protein is CAISATGGSHNEQFF.

Many counts were recorded for this clonotype. The CDR3 sequence: CASSEGQQETQYF. CDR3 DNA sequence: TGCGCCAGCAGCGAGGGACAGCAAGAGACCCAGTACTTC. The V and J genes are TRBV5-1 and TRBJ2-5, with 7 bases matching TRBD1. V trimming: 4 bases; J trimming: 2 bases; junction bases outside the gene matches: 2. Germline V gene lookup returns CDR1 SGHRS and CDR2 YFSETQ. The CDR3 length is 13 residues.

The J gene is TRBJ1-3, the V gene TRBV19; D is uncertain. Germline V lookup: CDR1 LNHDA, CDR2 SQIVND (reference sequence). Trimming stripped 3 bases from V and 0 bases from J, with 9 bases between. The CDR3 runs to 15 residues. CDR3 protein: CASSITSTSGNTIYF. The CDR3 nucleotides read TGTGCCAGTAGTATTACATCTACCTCTGGAAACACCATATATTTT. The full variable domain, in which reference TRBV19 and TRBJ1-3 provide the parts outside the CDR3, is DGGITQSPKYLFRKEGQNVTLSCEQNLNHDAMYWYRQDPGQGLRLIYYSQIVNDFQKGDIAEGYSVSREKKESFPLTVTSAQKNPTAFYLCASSITSTSGNTIYFGEGSWLTVV.

This clonotype was counted only a few times. As DNA, the CDR3 is TGTGCCACCATTACAGGGCGCACCGGGGAGCTGTTTTTT. The encoded protein is CATITGRTGELFF. V usage is TRBV24-1 and J usage is TRBJ2-2; TRBD1 might be the D (6 bases). The CDR3 covers 13 residues. The V gene's germline CDR1 is KGHDR and CDR2 SFDVKD. V was clipped by 8 bases and J by 4 bases, with 10 bases between them.

The chain is built from TRBV29-1 and TRBJ2-1, with 10 bases matching TRBD2. This CDR3 comprises 18 residues. The V segment lost 7 bases and the J segment 0 bases; nucleotides outside the gene matches: 15. Germline V gene data show CDR1 as SQVTM and CDR2 as ANQGSEA. The CDR3 DNA follows: TGCAGCGGGCGGGGGCTAGCGGGGGCCTTAAGCTCCTACAATGAGCAGTTCTTC. Amino acid sequence: CSGRGLAGALSSYNEQFF.

The V gene is TRBV6-1, the J gene TRBJ2-5; 15 bases match TRBD2. Germline CDR1 and CDR2: MNHNS and SASEGT. V lost 6 bases, J lost 6 bases, and 2 bases stayed unmatched. The CDR3 is 14 amino acids. The CDR3 DNA reads TGTGCCAGCAGGGGACTAGCGGGGGGAAAGACCCAGTACTTC. It encodes CASRGLAGGKTQYF.

With regard to this clonotype: Relative to the germline gene, one junction end is altered; a read error may explain this. CDR3 nucleotides: TGCGCGAGGGGGCACGAGCAGTACTTC. Translating gives CARGHEQYF. This sequence joins TRBV6-4 and TRBJ2-7, with 7 bases lining up with TRBD1. The CDR3 spans 9 residues. The germline V gene encodes CDR1 MRHNA and CDR2 SNTAGT.

This clonotype has only a few counts. The genes are TRBV10-3 and TRBJ2-3, with a weak D call TRBD2 (5 bases). From germline, CDR1 is ENHRY and CDR2 SYGVKD. Trimming shortened V by 3 bases and J by 6 bases, and 10 bases separated the two germline ends. There are 13 residues in the CDR3. The CDR3 sequence is CAISDGSTDTQYF. As DNA, the CDR3 is TGTGCCATCAGTGATGGGAGTACGGATACGCAGTATTTT.

The chain combines TRBV9 with TRBJ1-1; 8 bases match TRBD1. Germline CDR1 SGDLS, CDR2 YYNGEE. V lost 3 bases, J lost 8 bases, and 9 bases stayed unmatched. This CDR3 is 14 amino acids long. The CDR3 region is CASSDRGTSAEAFF. Here the CDR3 DNA reads TGTGCCAGCAGCGACAGGGGGACATCTGCCGAAGCTTTCTTT.

The rearrangement uses TRBV7-2 and TRBJ2-7; D tentatively fits TRBD1 or TRBD2 (5 bases each). Germline values: CDR1 SGHTA, CDR2 FQGNSA. The CDR3 runs 13 residues. Trimming shortened V by 4 bases and J by 9 bases, and 16 bases separated the two germline ends. CDR3 sequence: CASSYGQGGRQYF. As DNA, the CDR3 is TGTGCCAGCAGCTACGGACAAGGTGGGAGGCAGTACTTC.

This clonotype was picked up many times. V and J are TRBV20-1 and TRBJ2-1; D is perhaps TRBD2 (7 bases). The CDR3 has 17 residues. Germline values: CDR1 DFQATT, CDR2 SNEGSKA (reference sequence). Trimming cost V 0 bases and J 1 base, with 16 bases left between them. Here the CDR3 reads CSARDSTGGASYNEQFF. CDR3 DNA sequence: TGCAGTGCTAGAGATTCGACGGGGGGCGCATCCTACAATGAGCAGTTCTTC.

The table lists this clonotype with many counts. The V call is TRBV4-1, the J call TRBJ2-1; D is unclear. With 4 bases removed from V and 4 bases from J, the gap between germline ends came to 26 bases. The CDR3 extends over 19 amino acids. Germline V gene sequence: CDR1 MGHRA, CDR2 YSYEKL. This CDR3 is CASSPSLLARRKAYNEQFF. In nucleotides, the CDR3 is TGCGCCAGCAGCCCCTCCCTATTGGCCCGGCGGAAGGCGTACAATGAGCAGTTCTTC.

The V and J genes are TRBV7-3 and TRBJ2-1, with 7 bases aligning to TRBD2. Germline V gene data show CDR1 as SGHTA and CDR2 as FQGTGA. The CDR3 consists of 15 residues. The V segment lost 5 bases and the J segment 4 bases; nucleotides outside the gene matches: 8. CDR3 residues: CASSPAGERYNEQFF. The CDR3 nucleotides are TGTGCCAGCAGCCCCGCGGGAGAAAGGTACAATGAGCAGTTCTTC.

V and J are TRBV27 and TRBJ2-2, with 13 bases matching TRBD2. CDR1 MNHEY and CDR2 SMNVEV come from the germline V gene (reference sequence). The CDR3 length is 16 residues. Trimming at V came to 6 bases and at J to 6 bases, leaving 7 bases not matched to a gene. The CDR3 coding sequence is TGTGCCAGCAGCGGACTAGCGGGAGCAGGTGCCGGGGAGCTGTTTTTT. Amino acids: CASSGLAGAGAGELFF.

This clonotype was detected many times. The CDR3 sequence: CSARRESNTGELFF. The CDR3 coding sequence is TGCAGTGCTAGAAGGGAGTCGAACACCGGGGAGCTGTTTTTT. The chain couples TRBV20-1 to TRBJ2-2; tentative D call: TRBD2 (5 bases). CDR3 size: 14 residues. Germline V gene lookup returns CDR1 DFQATT and CDR2 SNEGSKA (reference sequence). Trimming stripped 2 bases from V and 0 bases from J, with 7 bases between.

This clonotype was detected a few times. V is TRBV6-2 or TRBV6-3 and J is TRBJ1-2; no reliable D call. Germline CDR1 reads MNHEY; CDR2 reads SVGEGT. V shed 6 bases and J shed 1 base, with 9 bases lying between them. CDR3 length: 13 residues. CDR3 nucleotides: TGTGCCAGCAGAATTCAGAGTAACTATGGCTACACCTTC. It specifies CASRIQSNYGYTF.

The genes are TRBV4-2 and TRBJ2-1, with D maybe TRBD1 (6 bases). V was pared by 3 bases and J by 6 bases, with 9 bases between. CDR1 LGHNA and CDR2 YNFKEQ come from the germline V gene. This CDR3 comprises 13 residues. The chain's CDR3 is CASSHPGVNEQFF. CDR3 nucleotides: TGTGCCAGCAGCCACCCAGGGGTCAATGAGCAGTTCTTC.

The rearrangement uses TRBV5-5 and TRBJ2-1, with D perhaps TRBD1 (6 bases). Germline loops: CDR1 SGHKS, CDR2 YYEKEE (reference sequence). The CDR3 is 15 amino acids. V gave up 0 bases and J gave up 1 base, with 8 bases separating them. The CDR3 DNA sequence: TGTGCCAGCAGCTTGGAACAGGGATCCTACAATGAGCAGTTCTTC. Translation gives CASSLEQGSYNEQFF.

CDR3 DNA: TGTGCCAGCAGCTTAGCGGCCTGGGAGACCCAGTACTTC. This translates into CASSLAAWETQYF. The chain couples TRBV7-9 to TRBJ2-5; D not certain. This CDR3 comprises 13 residues. The V end was cut by 0 bases, the J end by 5 bases, with 7 bases between. Looked up from germline, CDR1 is SEHNR and CDR2 is FQNEAQ (reference sequence).

This clonotype was recorded once. The CDR3 is CAAQGEPNTEAFF. DNA of the CDR3: TGTGCCGCTCAGGGGGAGCCGAACACTGAAGCTTTCTTT. The chain has TRBV10-3 and TRBJ1-1; 7 nucleotides align to TRBD1. Germline trimming cut 11 bases from V and 1 base from J; bases unmatched to any gene: 7. Looked up from germline, CDR1 is ENHRY and CDR2 is SYGVKD. The length of the CDR3 is 13 residues.